This T cell receptor beta chain is from a study of long-term antiretroviral therapy in people with HIV (dated by TCRdb to about 2022). For the wider study: Collection of the earliest samples took place about a decade ahead of the 2015 WHO recommendation for immediate ART, at a time when ART was typically delayed until CD4 counts fell. Whether ART initiation and durable HIV suppression were associated with changes in peripheral blood TRB repertoire composition and diversity was tested in a retrospective serial study. The cohort contributed roughly 200 cryopreserved PBMC samples from under 35 adults with confirmed HIV infection, collected serially over a mean of about six years (range 1-12). Of the roughly 30 participants with HIV, roughly twelve were female. No cross-contamination during QIAcube processing turned up in test extractions that ran a monoclonal T-cell line alongside 30 to 40 polyclonal samples. Overall study results and their limits: Starting ART was linked to a significant rise in TRB diversity, yet even with long-term ART the diversity remained significantly lower than in transplant donor controls. Because pre-ART samples had limited cell numbers, unsorted PBMC were profiled rather than sorted CD4+ and CD8+ T cells. Compared with controls, HIV repertoires had narrower CDR3 length ranges, and the network structure pointed to an antigen-experienced repertoire that shifted only slightly toward naive after ART. The repertoire was dominated across all time points by expanded TRB clones identified before ART initiation, although this dominance was seen to fluctuate and to decrease in many PLHIV after ART. Since PBMC availability was limited, sequencing covered only the TCR beta chain, with no alpha chain pairing. The samples span the years 2004 to 2017, and the ART regimens used may be less effective than current regimens. No data were available on ART adherence, viral resistance or therapy changes, limiting inferences about post-ART repertoire changes.

To be included, a participant needed at least one PBMC sample from before ART initiation plus at least two post-ART samples. All participants with HIV were treated in the United States of America. Before DNA extraction, cryopreserved samples of about 0.95-11 million PBMC were thawed and washed. At the time of the earliest PBMC sample, participants with HIV were aged between roughly 20 and 54 years. PBMC samples were contributed by each participant from 1-4 timepoints before ART initiation and 2-8 timepoints after ART initiation, with a median of 7 samples. Serial HIV viral load, CD4+ T-cell count, ART history and demographic data were obtained for every participant. Genomic DNA was extracted from unsorted PBMC with a Qiagen kit on a QIAcube, processed in batches of 12 samples. Turning to this clone: Its binding antigen is unknown. Base-call qualities are not available, and no considerably larger clone is one nucleotide away.

V is shortened by 4 bases, J by 5 bases, and the region joining them spans 26 bases. CDR3 length: 18 amino acids, cysteine to phenylalanine. Of all the DNA, just the CDR3 is kept, 54 bases in frame from base 1. According to the germline V gene, CDR1 reads MDHEN and CDR2 reads SYDVKM. Sequencing of the TRB variable region was done with the immunoSEQ hsTCRB v3.0 assay at survey level resolution. The targeted TRB sequencing depth was 40,000-50,000 T-cell genomes per sample. Pooled TRB libraries were sequenced on an Illumina MiSeq with a v3 150-cycle kit. Under the source paper's analysis protocol: Repertoire analysis was run in R within a reproducible Nextflow workflow that covered QC, data transformation and analysis. Custom analyses were implemented in LymphoSeq2, an R package for AIRR-Seq data exploration. A few samples yielding fewer than 5000 total TRB sequences were excluded, leaving 188 analyzed HIV repertoires. Among the approximately 190 HIV repertoires that were kept, 59 were collected before ART initiation and some 130 were collected after ART initiation. Repertoires were downsampled to 5000 TRB nucleotide sequences, and summary statistics were averaged over 100 downsampling iterations. The analysis kept only TRB sequences whose CDR3 regions were at least seven amino acids long. Two measures captured diversity: a Shannon entropy-derived clonality score and the Gini coefficient. In the repertoire networks, any two of the top 5000 CDR3 amino acid sequences were connected whenever the two sequences differed by an edit distance of one. For TRB CDR3 amino acid sequences, GLIPH2 was used to predict antigen specificity groups and MHC restriction. CDR3 amino acid sequences were matched against VDJdb and McPAS-TCR to flag known CMV, EBV, HIV or tissue antigen associations. Pre-ART, post-ART and control groups were compared with Wilcoxon signed-rank tests and Holm-Bonferroni correction. TCRdb retrieved this table from immuneACCESS and kept in-frame rearrangements only. Not all clones are present; in checked studies, unresolved V genes account for under half, and no reason is known for the remainder. V, J and clone size were drawn from that table, and D and trimming were deduced from the DNA. This sample gives about 23,000 clones in total; roughly 82% of them show up just once. The top ten clonotypes cover around 5% of the sample.

The material was unsorted PBMCs, obtained 0.3 years after starting antiretroviral therapy. The sequence was collected from a man between 45 and 60 years old with HIV. The chain uses TRBV28 and TRBJ2-5, with the D gene not clear enough to name. In nucleotide form, the sequence is TGTGCCAGCAGTTCGGATCGTGGCGTCTTACCCGACTCGGAGACCCAGTACTTC. It codes for CASSSDRGVLPDSETQYF.